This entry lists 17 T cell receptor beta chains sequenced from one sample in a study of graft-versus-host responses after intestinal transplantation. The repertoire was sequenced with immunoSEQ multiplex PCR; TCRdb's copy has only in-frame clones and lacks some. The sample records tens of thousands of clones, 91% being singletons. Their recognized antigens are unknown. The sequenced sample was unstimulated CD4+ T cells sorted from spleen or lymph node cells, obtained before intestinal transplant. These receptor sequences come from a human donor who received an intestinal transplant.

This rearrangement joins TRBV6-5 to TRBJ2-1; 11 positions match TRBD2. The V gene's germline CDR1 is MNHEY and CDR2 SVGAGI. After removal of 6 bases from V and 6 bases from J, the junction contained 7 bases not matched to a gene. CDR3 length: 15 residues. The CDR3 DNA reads TGTGCCAGCAGCTCCCTAGCGGGGGGACTCAATGAGCAGTTCTTC. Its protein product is CASSSLAGGLNEQFF.

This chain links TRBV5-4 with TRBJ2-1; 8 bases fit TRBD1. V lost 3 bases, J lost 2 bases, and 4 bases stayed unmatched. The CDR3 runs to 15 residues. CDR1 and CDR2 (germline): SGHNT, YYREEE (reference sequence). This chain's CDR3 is CASSYDRGTYNEQFF. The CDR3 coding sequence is TGTGCCAGCAGCTACGACAGGGGTACCTACAATGAGCAGTTCTTC.

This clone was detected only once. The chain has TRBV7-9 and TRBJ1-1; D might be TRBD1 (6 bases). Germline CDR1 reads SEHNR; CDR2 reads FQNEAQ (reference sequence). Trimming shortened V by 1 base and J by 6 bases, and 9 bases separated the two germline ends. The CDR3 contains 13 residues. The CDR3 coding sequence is TGTGCCAGCAGCTTAGTACAGGGAGCTGAAGCTTTCTTT. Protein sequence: CASSLVQGAEAFF. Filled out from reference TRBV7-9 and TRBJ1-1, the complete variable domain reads DTGVSQNPRHKITKRGQNVTFRCDPISEHNRLYWYRQTLGQGPEFLTYFQNEAQLEKSRLLSDRFSAERPKGSFSTLEIQRTEQGDSAMYLCASSLVQGAEAFFGQGTRLTVV.

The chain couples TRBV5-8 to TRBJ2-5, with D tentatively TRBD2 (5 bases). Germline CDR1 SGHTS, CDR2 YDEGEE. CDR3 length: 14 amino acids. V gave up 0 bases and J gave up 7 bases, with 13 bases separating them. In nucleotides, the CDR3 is TGTGCCAGCAGCTTGGCGGGATTCGTGGGGACCCAGTACTTC. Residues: CASSLAGFVGTQYF.

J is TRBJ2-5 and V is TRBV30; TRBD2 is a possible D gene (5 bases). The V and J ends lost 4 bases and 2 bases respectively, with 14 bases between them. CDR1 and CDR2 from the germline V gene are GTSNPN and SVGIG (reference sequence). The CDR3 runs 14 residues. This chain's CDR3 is CAWTRERRQETQYF. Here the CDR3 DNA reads TGTGCCTGGACCCGAGAAAGGAGGCAAGAGACCCAGTACTTC.

The CDR3 nucleotides read TGTGCCACCAGCTTAGGAGGGACCCCCCAAGAGCAGTTCTTC. It specifies CATSLGGTPQEQFF. V usage is TRBV15 and J usage is TRBJ2-1; tentatively, D is TRBD2 (6 bases). Trimming cost V 5 bases and J 10 bases, with 18 bases left between them. This CDR3 is built from 14 residues. Germline V gene lookup returns CDR1 LNHNV and CDR2 YYDKDF (reference sequence).

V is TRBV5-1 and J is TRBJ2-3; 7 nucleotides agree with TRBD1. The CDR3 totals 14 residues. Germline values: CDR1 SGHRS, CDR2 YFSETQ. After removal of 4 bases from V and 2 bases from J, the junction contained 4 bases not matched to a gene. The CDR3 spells CASSRDSYTDTQYF. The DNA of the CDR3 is TGCGCCAGCAGCAGGGACAGTTACACAGATACGCAGTATTTT.

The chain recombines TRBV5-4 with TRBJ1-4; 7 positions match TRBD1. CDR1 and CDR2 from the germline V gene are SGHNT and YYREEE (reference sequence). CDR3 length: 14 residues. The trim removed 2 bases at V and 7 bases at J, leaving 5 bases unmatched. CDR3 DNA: TGTGCCAGCAGCTTTTCAGGGGGGAGTGAAAAACTGTTTTTT. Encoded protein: CASSFSGGSEKLFF.

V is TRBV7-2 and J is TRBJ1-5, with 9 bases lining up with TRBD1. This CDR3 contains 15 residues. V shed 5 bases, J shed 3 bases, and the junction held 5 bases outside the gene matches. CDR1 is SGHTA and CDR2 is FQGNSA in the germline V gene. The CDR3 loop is CASSPGTGYNQPQHF. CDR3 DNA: TGTGCCAGCAGCCCCGGGACAGGGTACAATCAGCCCCAGCATTTT.

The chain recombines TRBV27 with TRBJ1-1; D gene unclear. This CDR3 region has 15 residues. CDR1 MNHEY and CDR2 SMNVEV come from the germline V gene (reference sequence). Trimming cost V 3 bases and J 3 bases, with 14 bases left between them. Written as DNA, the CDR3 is TGTGCCAGCAGTTTTTCGGGAGGGTGGGACACTGAAGCTTTCTTT. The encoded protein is CASSFSGGWDTEAFF.

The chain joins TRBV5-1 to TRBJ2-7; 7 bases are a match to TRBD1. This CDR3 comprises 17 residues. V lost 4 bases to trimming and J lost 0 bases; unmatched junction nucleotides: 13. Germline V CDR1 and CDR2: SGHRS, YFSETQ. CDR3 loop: CASSPGFTGTDSYEQYF. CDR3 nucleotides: TGCGCCAGCAGCCCGGGGTTTACCGGGACAGACTCCTACGAGCAGTACTTC.

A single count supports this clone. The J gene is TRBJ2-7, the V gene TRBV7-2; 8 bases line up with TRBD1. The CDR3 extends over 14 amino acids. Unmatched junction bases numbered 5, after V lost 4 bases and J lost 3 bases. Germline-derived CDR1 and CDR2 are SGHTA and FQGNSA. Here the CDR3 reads CASSSDRVYYEQYF. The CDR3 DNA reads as TGTGCCAGCAGCTCGGACAGGGTTTACTACGAGCAGTACTTC.

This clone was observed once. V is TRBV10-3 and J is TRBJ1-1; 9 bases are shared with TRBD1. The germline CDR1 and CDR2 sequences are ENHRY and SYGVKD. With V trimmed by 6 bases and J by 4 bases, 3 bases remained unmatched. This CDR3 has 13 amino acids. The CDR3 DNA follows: TGTGCCATCAGCGGGACAGGGCCCACTGAAGCTTTCTTT. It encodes CAISGTGPTEAFF.

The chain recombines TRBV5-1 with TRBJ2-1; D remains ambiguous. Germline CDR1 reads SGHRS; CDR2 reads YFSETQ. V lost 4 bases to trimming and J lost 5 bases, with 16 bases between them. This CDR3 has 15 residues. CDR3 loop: CASSLGSTVHNEQFF. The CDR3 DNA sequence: TGCGCCAGCAGCCTGGGTAGTACGGTGCACAATGAGCAGTTCTTC. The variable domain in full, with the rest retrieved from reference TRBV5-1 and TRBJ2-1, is KAGVTQTPRYLIKTRGQQVTLSCSPISGHRSVSWYQQTPGQGLQFLFEYFSETQRNKGNFPGRFSGRQFSNSRSEMNVSTLELGDSALYLCASSLGSTVHNEQFFGPGTRLTVL.

Here the CDR3 reads CASSAQGQGGNYGYTF. CDR3 in DNA: TGTGCCAGCAGCGCCCAGGGACAGGGGGGAAACTATGGCTACACCTTC. This chain connects TRBV9 to TRBJ1-2; 11 bases line up with TRBD1. The ends lost 3 bases at V and 2 bases at J; junction bases unmatched: 6. The CDR3 spans 16 residues. CDR1 is SGDLS and CDR2 is YYNGEE in the germline V gene.

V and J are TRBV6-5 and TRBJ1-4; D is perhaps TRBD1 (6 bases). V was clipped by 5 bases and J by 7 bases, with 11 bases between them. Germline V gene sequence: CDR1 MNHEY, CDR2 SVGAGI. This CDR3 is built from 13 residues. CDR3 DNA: TGTGCCAGCAGTGAAATAGGGGGTGAAAAACTGTTTTTT. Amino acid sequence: CASSEIGGEKLFF.

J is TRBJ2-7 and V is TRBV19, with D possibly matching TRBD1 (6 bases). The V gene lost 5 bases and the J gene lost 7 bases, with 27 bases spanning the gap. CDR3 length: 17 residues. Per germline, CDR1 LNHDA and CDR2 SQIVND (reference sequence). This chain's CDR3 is CASSPSDRTSFVGEQYF. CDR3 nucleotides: TGTGCCAGTAGTCCAAGTGACAGGACCAGTTTTGTCGGAGAGCAGTACTTC.